This T cell receptor beta chain was identified during a study of T cell changes during pregnancy in multiple sclerosis (dated by TCRdb to between 2018 and 2020). As for the study more broadly: In women with multiple sclerosis, the researchers looked at how the T cell repertoire shifted as pregnancy progressed.

The receptor library was made with the immunoSEQ multiplex PCR assay. TCRdb provides this immuneACCESS table in a form limited to in-frame rearrangements. Some clones are lacking; in checked studies, under half of them reflect an unresolved V gene, and why the rest are absent is not known. The sample table holds under 20,000 clones, of which roughly four fifths were seen once. The ten largest clones represent 8% to 10% of the sample. Points on this clone: The antigen this receptor binds is unknown. Per-base qualities were not stored, and no clone one base away is much larger.

The junction carries 16 bases between V and J, which are trimmed by 6 bases and 4 bases respectively. Measured from the cysteine to the phenylalanine, the CDR3 is 15 residues long. Only the CDR3 portion is preserved as DNA: 45 bases, with reading frame beginning at the first base. CDR1 and CDR2 are drawn from the germline V gene: ENHRY, SYGVKD. In this chain, TRBV10-3 is recombined with TRBJ1-3; too little of a D gene remains to name it. The clonotype comes from a female donor in good health, enrolled as a control in a pregnancy study. The material sequenced was CD8+ T cells from peripheral blood mononuclear cells, taken in the second trimester of pregnancy. The sequenced DNA: TGTGCCATCAGGGTCCATTTGGCCCCCGGAAACACCATATATTTT. This gives the protein CAIRVHLAPGNTIYF.